Below, one T cell receptor (beta chain) is given with its context. The time point is: newly diagnosed GD, antithyroid drugs for less than 3 months. RNA from PBMCs was the source of the TCR library. Arm-PCR of CDR3 regions and iRepertoire HTBI primers were the basis on which TCR beta libraries were built. TCRdb itself ran the multiplex PCR reads through MiXCR, one entry per CDR3 protein. This table has around 400,000 distinct CDR3 sequences, roughly 12% appearing once. The record originates from a study of regulatory T cells in long-lasting Graves disease. On the study more broadly: Less than 3 months of antithyroid drugs had been taken by newly diagnosed Graves' patients.

The CDR3 sequence is 13 residues long. Trimming took 8 bases from V and 7 from J, leaving 15 bases between them. Germline-derived CDR1 and CDR2 are LNHDA and SQIVND (reference sequence). These records were also assigned to another study, of T cells in Graves' hyperthyroidism and ophthalmopathy. Per that paper: Ophthalmopathy cases were set apart from stable hyperthyroidism by a 13 V-J model.

V is TRBV19 and J is TRBJ1-5, with D possibly matching TRBD1 (5 bases). The sequence derives from a woman younger than 30 with Graves disease. Sequencing was performed on peripheral blood mononuclear cells (PBMCs), taken at new diagnosis, from a patient treated with antithyroid drugs. The CDR3 DNA reads TGTGCCAGTCGACAAGGGGTCAACCAGCCCCAGCATTTT. Protein sequence: CASRQGVNQPQHF.